This T cell receptor beta chain was observed in a study of OX40 agonist ivuxolimab in advanced cancers. On the study more broadly: As their treatment, patients were administered ivuxolimab, an agonistic anti-OX40 (CD134) antibody. Study-level points and caveats: Expanded peripheral T-cell antigen specificity went undetermined.

In this sample, this clone turned up once. Its specificity is not known. Sampling times: baseline, cycle 4 day 1, cycle 7 day 1. Sequenced by immunoSEQ multiplex PCR; TCRdb stores in-frame clones only, minus some. The sample has about 15,000 clones, 90% seen once. This specimen was CD4+ or CD8+ T cells sorted from blood, taken in a trial of the OX40 agonist ivuxolimab. The origin of this receptor is an adult with an advanced solid tumor such as melanoma, head and neck, liver or kidney cancer.

The CDR3 nucleotides read TGCAGCGTTGGGGGGGGTAGCTCCTACAATGAGCAGTTCTTC. The encoded protein is CSVGGGSSYNEQFF. The chain recombines TRBV29-1 with TRBJ2-1, with TRBD2 identical over 7 bases. The CDR3 runs to 14 residues. Per germline, CDR1 SQVTM and CDR2 ANQGSEA. J was trimmed by 0 bases and V by 4 bases; bases with no gene match: 3.